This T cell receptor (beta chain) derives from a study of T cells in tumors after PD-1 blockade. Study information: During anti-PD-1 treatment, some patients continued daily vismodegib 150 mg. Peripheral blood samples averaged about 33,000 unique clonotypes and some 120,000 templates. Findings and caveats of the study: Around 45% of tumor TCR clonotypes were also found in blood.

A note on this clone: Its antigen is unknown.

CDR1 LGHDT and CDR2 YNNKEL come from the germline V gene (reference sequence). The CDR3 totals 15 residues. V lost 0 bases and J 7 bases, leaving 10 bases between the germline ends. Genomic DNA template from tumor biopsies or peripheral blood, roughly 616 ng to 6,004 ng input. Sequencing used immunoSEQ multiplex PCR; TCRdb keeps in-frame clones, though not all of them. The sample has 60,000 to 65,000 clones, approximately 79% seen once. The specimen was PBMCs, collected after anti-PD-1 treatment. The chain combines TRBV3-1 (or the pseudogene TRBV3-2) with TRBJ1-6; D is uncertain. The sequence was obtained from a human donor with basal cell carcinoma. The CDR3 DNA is TGTGCCAGCAGCCAAGATTCGGCAGGCAATTCACCCCTCCACTTT. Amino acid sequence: CASSQDSAGNSPLHF.